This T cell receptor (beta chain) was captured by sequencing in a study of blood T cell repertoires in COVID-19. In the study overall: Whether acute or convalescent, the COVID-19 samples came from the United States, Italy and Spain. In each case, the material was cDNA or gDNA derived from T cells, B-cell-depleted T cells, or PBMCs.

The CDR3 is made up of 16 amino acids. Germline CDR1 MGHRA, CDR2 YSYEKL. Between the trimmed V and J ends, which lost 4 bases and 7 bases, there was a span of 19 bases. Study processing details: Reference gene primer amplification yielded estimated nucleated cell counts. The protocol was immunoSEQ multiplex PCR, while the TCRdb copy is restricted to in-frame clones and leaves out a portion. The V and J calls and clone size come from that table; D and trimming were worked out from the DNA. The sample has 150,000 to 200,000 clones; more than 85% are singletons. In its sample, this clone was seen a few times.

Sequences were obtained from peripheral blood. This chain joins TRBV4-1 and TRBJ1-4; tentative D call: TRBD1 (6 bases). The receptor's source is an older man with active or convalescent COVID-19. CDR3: CASSPPAGGAGEKLFF. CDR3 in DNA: TGCGCCAGCAGCCCCCCCGCTGGGGGCGCGGGTGAAAAACTGTTTTTT.